The sequence of this T cell receptor beta chain was determined in a study of T cell responses to AZD1222 COVID-19 vaccine. Using immunoSEQ multiplex PCR, the repertoire was profiled, and TCRdb retains in-frame clones only, with some absent. The table has about 97,000 clones, over 80% seen once. With 6 bases clipped from V and 2 bases from J, the junction kept 3 bases outside the gene matches. CDR1 is SNHLY, CDR2 FYNNEI, per germline. The CDR3 extends over 14 amino acids. The chain couples TRBV2 to TRBJ2-1, with 8 bases matching TRBD1. The receptor's source is an adult in good health. This specimen consisted of peripheral blood, obtained on day 0 of AZD1222 vaccination. In DNA, the CDR3 is TGTGCCAGCAGAGAGGACAGGGCCTACAATGAGCAGTTCTTC. Translated, it gives CASREDRAYNEQFF.